This TCR beta chain comes out of a study of blood T cell repertoires in COVID-19. The wider study: Samples representing acute and convalescent COVID-19 were sourced from the United States, Italy and Spain. T cells, B-cell-depleted T cells, or PBMCs supplied cDNA or gDNA.

Original analysis: Estimation of nucleated cell counts was performed using reference gene primer amplification. The method was immunoSEQ multiplex PCR; TCRdb's version includes in-frame clones alone and lacks a portion of them. D and trimming come from the DNA, and the V and J calls and clone size come from that table. The sample records some 80,000 clones, 85% to 90% being singletons. CDR1 and CDR2 (germline): GTSNPN, SVGIG (reference sequence). The V gene end was trimmed by 4 bases and the J gene end by 2 bases; junction bases not matched to a gene: 3. This CDR3 has 13 residues. The chain uses TRBV30 and TRBJ2-3, with TRBD2 identical over 7 bases. The TCR was taken from a human donor in a cohort sampled during active COVID-19. The sequencing sample was made of peripheral blood. The chain's CDR3 is CAWTSGDTDTQYF. In nucleotides, the CDR3 is TGTGCCTGGACTAGCGGAGACACAGATACGCAGTATTTT.